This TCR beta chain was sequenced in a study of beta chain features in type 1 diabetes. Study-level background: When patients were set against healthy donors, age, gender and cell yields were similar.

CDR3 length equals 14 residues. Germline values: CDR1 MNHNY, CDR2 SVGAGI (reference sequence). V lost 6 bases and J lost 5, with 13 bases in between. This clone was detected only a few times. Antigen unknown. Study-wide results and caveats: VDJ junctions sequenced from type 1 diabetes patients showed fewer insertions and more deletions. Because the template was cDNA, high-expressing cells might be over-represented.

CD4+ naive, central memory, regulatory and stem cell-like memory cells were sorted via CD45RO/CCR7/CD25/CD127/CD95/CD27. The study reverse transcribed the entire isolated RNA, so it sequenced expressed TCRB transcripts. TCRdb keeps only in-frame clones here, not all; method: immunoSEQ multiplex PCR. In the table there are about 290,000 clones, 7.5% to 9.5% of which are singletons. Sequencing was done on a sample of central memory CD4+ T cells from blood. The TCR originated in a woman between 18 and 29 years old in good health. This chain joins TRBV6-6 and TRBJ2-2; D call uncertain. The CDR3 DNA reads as TGTGCCAGCAGCGCCCGAAGCGTGACCGGGGAGCTGTTTTTT. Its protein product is CASSARSVTGELFF.